These T cell receptor beta chains were read from a single sample in a study of CD8 T cells in Susac syndrome. One entry per CDR3 protein, called by TCRdb with MiXCR from the immunoSEQ multiplex PCR reads. Among roughly 80,000 distinct CDR3 sequences listed, 94% were seen once. The sample consisted of CD8+ T cells from PBMCs. The receptors here all came from a human donor with Susac syndrome. Each CDR3 is given without its conserved first and last residue. The order of the fields is clone size, J gene, V gene, D gene, CDR3 protein. The D gene is left open where the match is weak. Size tells how often a clone was seen (once, few, many) or the class of an expanded clone, and some rows leave it out.

clone size: -
J gene: TRBJ1-2
V gene: TRBV9
D gene: -
CDR3 protein: ASSVEAYGYT

clone size: -
J gene: TRBJ2-2
V gene: TRBV9
D gene: TRBD2
CDR3 protein: ASSPWTSGGGGELF

clone size: -
J gene: TRBJ1-5
V gene: TRBV28
D gene: -
CDR3 protein: ASSDPPVQPQH

clone size: -
J gene: TRBJ2-7
V gene: TRBV20-1
D gene: TRBD1
CDR3 protein: STNTGQSSYEQY

clone size: -
J gene: TRBJ1-2
V gene: TRBV15
D gene: TRBD1
CDR3 protein: ATSSRDRGHYGYT

clone size: -
J gene: TRBJ2-7
V gene: TRBV29-1
D gene: TRBD1
CDR3 protein: SAQMTDDRAFAHEQY

clone size: -
J gene: TRBJ1-1
V gene: TRBV29-1
D gene: -
CDR3 protein: SVEERLLLANTEAF

clone size: -
J gene: TRBJ2-7
V gene: TRBV9
D gene: TRBD1
CDR3 protein: ASSVGDRAAHEQY

clone size: -
J gene: TRBJ1-2
V gene: TRBV6-1
D gene: TRBD1
CDR3 protein: ASSEGYDRVYGYT

clone size: -
J gene: TRBJ2-4
V gene: TRBV5-1
D gene: TRBD1
CDR3 protein: ASSSPGQGSYIQY

clone size: -
J gene: TRBJ2-1
V gene: TRBV6-5
D gene: TRBD2
CDR3 protein: ASSYPSGGASRDEQF

clone size: -
J gene: TRBJ1-4
V gene: TRBV7-2
D gene: TRBD1
CDR3 protein: ASSPRTGINEKLF

clone size: -
J gene: TRBJ2-1
V gene: TRBV5-6
D gene: -
CDR3 protein: ASSWGPADEQF

clone size: few
J gene: TRBJ2-6
V gene: TRBV29-1
D gene: -
CDR3 protein: SAFGGLEAGANVLT

clone size: -
J gene: TRBJ2-7
V gene: TRBV7-9
D gene: -
CDR3 protein: ASSSSGGLSSYEQY

clone size: -
J gene: TRBJ2-7
V gene: TRBV7-3
D gene: TRBD1
CDR3 protein: ASSYGQGEQY

clone size: -
J gene: TRBJ2-7
V gene: TRBV7-2
D gene: TRBD2
CDR3 protein: ASSPPPSGGAYEQY

clone size: -
J gene: TRBJ2-7
V gene: TRBV2
D gene: -
CDR3 protein: ASSGLLYEQY

clone size: -
J gene: TRBJ1-4
V gene: TRBV7-9
D gene: -
CDR3 protein: ASSLSGSNEKLF

clone size: -
J gene: TRBJ2-5
V gene: TRBV2
D gene: -
CDR3 protein: ASMGSRETQY

clone size: -
J gene: TRBJ1-1
V gene: TRBV27
D gene: -
CDR3 protein: ASSLTGSWAEAF

clone size: -
J gene: TRBJ2-1
V gene: TRBV20-1
D gene: -
CDR3 protein: SITEGFGHNEQF

clone size: once
J gene: TRBJ2-1
V gene: TRBV7-9
D gene: TRBD2
CDR3 protein: ASARRLSGGAYNEQF

clone size: -
J gene: TRBJ2-7
V gene: TRBV4-1
D gene: -
CDR3 protein: ASSQLRLSYEQY

clone size: -
J gene: TRBJ2-7
V gene: TRBV10-3
D gene: -
CDR3 protein: AISGGGSGLEQY

clone size: once
J gene: TRBJ2-5
V gene: TRBV20-1
D gene: TRBD2
CDR3 protein: SARDLGGGPQETQY

clone size: -
J gene: TRBJ2-7
V gene: TRBV9
D gene: -
CDR3 protein: ASSPRQIGEQY

clone size: -
J gene: TRBJ2-1
V gene: TRBV27
D gene: TRBD2
CDR3 protein: ASSLAGEYYNEQF

clone size: -
J gene: TRBJ2-1
V gene: TRBV13
D gene: -
CDR3 protein: ASSLEASDNEQF

clone size: once
J gene: TRBJ1-5
V gene: TRBV9
D gene: -
CDR3 protein: ASSVDGHNNQPQH